Included here is one T cell receptor (beta chain) sequence, with context. The antigen remains unidentified. Germline-derived CDR1 and CDR2 are SEHNR and FQNEAQ (reference sequence). This CDR3 is 14 amino acids long. J gave up 10 bases and V 5 bases, and 6 bases lay outside the gene matches. This entry belongs to a study of cytomegalovirus exposure and HLA in healthy donors. Study outcomes and limitations: In a later analysis, TCR association rates varied by HLA locus: DRB1 most, HLA-C fewest.

PCR used 60 Vbeta primers and 13 Jbeta primers. Libraries were prepared by immunoSEQ multiplex PCR; TCRdb keeps only in-frame clonotypes and omits some of them. The sample totals some 150,000 clones. The sample consisted of PBMCs. The source is a woman aged 18 to 35 in good health and CMV-seropositive. This rearrangement joins TRBV7-9 to TRBJ1-6, with 9 bases fitting TRBD1. The CDR3: CASSPGQGGSPLHF. The CDR3 DNA follows: TGTGCCAGCAGCCCGGGACAGGGAGGATCACCCCTCCACTTT.